The following is a T cell receptor (beta chain) sequence with its context. Its target is not known. The data are from a study of T cell responses to AZD1222 COVID-19 vaccine. General study findings and limits: Seropositive AZD1222 recipients at baseline numbered only five or six. No day 14 peak samples; only post-peak repertoires were characterized.

Generated by immunoSEQ multiplex PCR, the TCRdb table keeps only in-frame clones and is missing some. The table includes fewer than 120,000 clones, roughly 89% detected once. Germline V gives CDR1 SEHNR, CDR2 FQNEAQ (reference sequence). The CDR3 is made up of 12 amino acids. V lost 2 bases, J lost 10 bases, and 11 bases lay in between. V is TRBV7-9 and J is TRBJ1-1; D remains unclear. This clonotype was obtained from an adult who received the AZD1222 COVID-19 vaccine. Sequences were derived from peripheral blood, sampled 28 days after the second AZD1222 dose. The CDR3 region is CASSLLELAAFF. The CDR3 region has the DNA TGTGCCAGCAGCTTACTCGAACTAGCAGCTTTCTTT.